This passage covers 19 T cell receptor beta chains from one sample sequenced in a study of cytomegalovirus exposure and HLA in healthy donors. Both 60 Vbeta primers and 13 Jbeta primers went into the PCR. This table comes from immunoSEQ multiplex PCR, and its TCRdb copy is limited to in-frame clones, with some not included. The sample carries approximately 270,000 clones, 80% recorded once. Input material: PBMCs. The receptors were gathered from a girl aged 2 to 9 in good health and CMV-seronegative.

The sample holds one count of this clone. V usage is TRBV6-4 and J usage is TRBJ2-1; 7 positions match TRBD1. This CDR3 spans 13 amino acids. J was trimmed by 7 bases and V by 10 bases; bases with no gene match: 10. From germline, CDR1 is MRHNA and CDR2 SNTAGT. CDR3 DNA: TGTGCCACCTCGGACAGGTATGGGAATGAGCAGTTCTTC. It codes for CATSDRYGNEQFF.

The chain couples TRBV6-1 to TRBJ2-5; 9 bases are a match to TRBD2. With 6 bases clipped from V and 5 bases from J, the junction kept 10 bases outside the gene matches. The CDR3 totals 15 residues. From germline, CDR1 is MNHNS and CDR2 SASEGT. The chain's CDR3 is CASSRLAGGLETQYF. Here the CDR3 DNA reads TGTGCCAGCAGCCGTCTGGCGGGGGGGTTGGAGACCCAGTACTTC.

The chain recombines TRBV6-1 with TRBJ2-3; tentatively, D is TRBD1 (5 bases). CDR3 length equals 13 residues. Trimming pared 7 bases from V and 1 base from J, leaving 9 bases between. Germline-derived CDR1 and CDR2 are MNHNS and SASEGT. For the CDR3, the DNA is TGTGCCAGCACAGGGTTGGGCACAGATACGCAGTATTTT. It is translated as CASTGLGTDTQYF.

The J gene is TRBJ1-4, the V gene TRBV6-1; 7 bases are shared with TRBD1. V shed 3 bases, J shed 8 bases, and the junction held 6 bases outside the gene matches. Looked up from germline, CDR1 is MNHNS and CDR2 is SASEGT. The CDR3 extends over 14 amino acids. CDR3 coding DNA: TGTGCCAGCAGTGATCTAGGAGGGGGCGAAAAACTGTTTTTT. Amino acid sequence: CASSDLGGGEKLFF.

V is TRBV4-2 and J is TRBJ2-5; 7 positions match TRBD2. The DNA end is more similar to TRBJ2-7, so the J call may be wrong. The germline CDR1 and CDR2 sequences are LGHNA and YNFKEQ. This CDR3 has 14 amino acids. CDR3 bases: TGTGCCAGCAGCCAGTGGGAGGGCCTTTACGAGCAGTACTTC. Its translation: CASSQWEGLYEQYF.

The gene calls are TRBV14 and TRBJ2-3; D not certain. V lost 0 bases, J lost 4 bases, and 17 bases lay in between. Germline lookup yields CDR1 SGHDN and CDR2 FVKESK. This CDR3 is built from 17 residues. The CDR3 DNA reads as TGTGCCAGCAGCCAAGATGGGTTTTGGAGCTTACCAGATACGCAGTATTTT. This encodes CASSQDGFWSLPDTQYF.

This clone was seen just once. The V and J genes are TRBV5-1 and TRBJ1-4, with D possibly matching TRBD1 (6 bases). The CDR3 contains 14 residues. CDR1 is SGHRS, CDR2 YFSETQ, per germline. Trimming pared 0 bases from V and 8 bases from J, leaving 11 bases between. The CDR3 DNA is TGCGCCAGCAGCTTGGAGGGGGTGGACGAAAAACTGTTTTTT. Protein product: CASSLEGVDEKLFF.

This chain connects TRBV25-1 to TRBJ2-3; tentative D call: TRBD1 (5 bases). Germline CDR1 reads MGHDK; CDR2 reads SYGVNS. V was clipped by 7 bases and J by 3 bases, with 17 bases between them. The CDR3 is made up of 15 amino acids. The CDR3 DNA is TGTGCCAGCAAATCGGTAGGGGCTTTGACAGATACGCAGTATTTT. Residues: CASKSVGALTDTQYF.

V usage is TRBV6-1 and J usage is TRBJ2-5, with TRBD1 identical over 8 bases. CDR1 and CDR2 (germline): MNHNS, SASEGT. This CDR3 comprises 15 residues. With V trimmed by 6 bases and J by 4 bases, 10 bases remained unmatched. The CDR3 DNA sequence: TGTGCCAGCAGAAGGACAGGGACCGACCGAGAGACCCAGTACTTC. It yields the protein CASRRTGTDRETQYF.

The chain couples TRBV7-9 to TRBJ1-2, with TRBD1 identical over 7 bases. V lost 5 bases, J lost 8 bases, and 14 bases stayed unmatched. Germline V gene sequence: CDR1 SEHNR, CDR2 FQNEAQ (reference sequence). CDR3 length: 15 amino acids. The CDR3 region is CASSGRGPGTGGYTF. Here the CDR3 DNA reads TGTGCCAGCAGCGGAAGGGGGCCGGGGACTGGCGGCTACACCTTC.

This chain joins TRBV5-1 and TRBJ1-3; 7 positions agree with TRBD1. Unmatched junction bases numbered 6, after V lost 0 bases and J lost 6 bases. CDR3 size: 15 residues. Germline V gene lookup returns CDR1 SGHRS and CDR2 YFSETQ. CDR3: CASSLGRGRENTIYF. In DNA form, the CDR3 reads TGCGCCAGCAGCTTGGGCAGGGGGAGAGAAAACACCATATATTTT.

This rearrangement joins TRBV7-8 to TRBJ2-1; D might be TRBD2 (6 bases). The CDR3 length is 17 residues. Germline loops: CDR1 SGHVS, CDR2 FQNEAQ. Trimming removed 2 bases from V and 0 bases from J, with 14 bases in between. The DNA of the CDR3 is TGTGCCAGCAGCTTACTAGCGAGGGAGAGCTCCTACAATGAGCAGTTCTTC. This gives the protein CASSLLARESSYNEQFF.

CDR3 nucleotide sequence: TGTGCCTGGAGTTCAAGCGGGAGGAAAGAGACCCAGTACTTC. Its translation is CAWSSSGRKETQYF. The V gene is TRBV30, the J gene TRBJ2-5; 9 bases line up with TRBD2. This CDR3 has 14 amino acids. Germline V gene lookup returns CDR1 GTSNPN and CDR2 SVGIG (reference sequence). The ends lost 2 bases at V and 3 bases at J; junction bases unmatched: 4.

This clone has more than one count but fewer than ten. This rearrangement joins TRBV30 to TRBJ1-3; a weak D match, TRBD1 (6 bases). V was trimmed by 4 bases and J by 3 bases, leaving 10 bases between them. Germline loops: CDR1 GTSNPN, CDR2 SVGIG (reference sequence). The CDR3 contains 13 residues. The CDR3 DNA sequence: TGTGCCTGGACCACAGGGTTTGGAAACACCATATATTTT. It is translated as CAWTTGFGNTIYF.

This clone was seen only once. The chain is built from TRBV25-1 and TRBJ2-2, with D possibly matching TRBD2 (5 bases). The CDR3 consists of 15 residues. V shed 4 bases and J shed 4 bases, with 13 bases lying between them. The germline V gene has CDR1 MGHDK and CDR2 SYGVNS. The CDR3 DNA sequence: TGTGCCAGCAGTGTAGGCGGTGCGGGCACCGGGGAGCTGTTTTTT. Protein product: CASSVGGAGTGELFF.

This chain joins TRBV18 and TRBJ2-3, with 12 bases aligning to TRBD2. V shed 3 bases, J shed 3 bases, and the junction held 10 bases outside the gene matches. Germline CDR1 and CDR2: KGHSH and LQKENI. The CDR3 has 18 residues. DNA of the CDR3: TGTGCCAGCTCACCGTTCCTTTCGACTAGCGGGAGTACAGATACGCAGTATTTT. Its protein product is CASSPFLSTSGSTDTQYF.

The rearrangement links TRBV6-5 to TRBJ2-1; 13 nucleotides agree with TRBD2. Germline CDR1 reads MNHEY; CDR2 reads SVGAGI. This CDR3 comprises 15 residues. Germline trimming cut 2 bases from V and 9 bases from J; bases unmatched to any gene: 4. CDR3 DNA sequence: TGTGCCAGCAGTTACGGACTAGCGGGAGATTCTGAGCAGTTCTTC. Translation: CASSYGLAGDSEQFF.

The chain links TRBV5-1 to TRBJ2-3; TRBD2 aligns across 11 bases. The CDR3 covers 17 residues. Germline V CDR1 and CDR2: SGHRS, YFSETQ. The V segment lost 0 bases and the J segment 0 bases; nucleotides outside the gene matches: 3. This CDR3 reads CASSLATSGSSTDTQYF. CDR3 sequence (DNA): TGCGCCAGCAGCTTGGCCACTAGCGGGAGCAGCACAGATACGCAGTATTTT.

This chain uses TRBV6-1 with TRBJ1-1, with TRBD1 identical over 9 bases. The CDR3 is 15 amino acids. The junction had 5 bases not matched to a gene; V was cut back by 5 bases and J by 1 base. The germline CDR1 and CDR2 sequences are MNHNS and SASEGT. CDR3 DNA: TGTGCCAGCAGTTCCGGGACAGGGCCGAACACTGAAGCTTTCTTT. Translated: CASSSGTGPNTEAFF.